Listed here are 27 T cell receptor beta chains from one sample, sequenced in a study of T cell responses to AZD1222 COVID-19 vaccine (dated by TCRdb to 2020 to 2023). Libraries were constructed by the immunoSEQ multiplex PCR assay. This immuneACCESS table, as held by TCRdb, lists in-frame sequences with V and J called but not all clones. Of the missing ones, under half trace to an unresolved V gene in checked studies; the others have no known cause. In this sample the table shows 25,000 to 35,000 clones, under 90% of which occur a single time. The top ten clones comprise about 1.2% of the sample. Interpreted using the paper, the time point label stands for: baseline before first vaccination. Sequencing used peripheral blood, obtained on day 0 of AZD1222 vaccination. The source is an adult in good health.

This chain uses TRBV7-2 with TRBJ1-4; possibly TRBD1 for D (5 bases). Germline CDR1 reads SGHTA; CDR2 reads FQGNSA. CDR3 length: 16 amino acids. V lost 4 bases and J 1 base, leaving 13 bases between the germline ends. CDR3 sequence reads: CASSSQTGLTNEKLFF. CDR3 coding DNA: TGTGCCAGCAGCTCCCAAACGGGACTAACTAATGAAAAACTGTTTTTT.

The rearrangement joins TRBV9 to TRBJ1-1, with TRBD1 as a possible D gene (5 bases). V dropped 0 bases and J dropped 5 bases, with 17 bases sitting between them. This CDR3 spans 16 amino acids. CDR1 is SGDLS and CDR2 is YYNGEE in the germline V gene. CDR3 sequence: CASSVDLGGAGTEAFF. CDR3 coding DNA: TGTGCCAGCAGCGTAGATTTAGGAGGGGCGGGAACTGAAGCTTTCTTT.

This CDR3 is CASSLGSSDYEQYF. DNA of the CDR3: TGTGCCAGCAGCTTGGGGTCCAGCGACTACGAGCAGTACTTC. This chain links TRBV5-4 with TRBJ2-7; the D is unclear. Trimming left V 0 bases short and J 3 bases short, with 10 bases between. The CDR3 is 14 amino acids. The germline V gene has CDR1 SGHNT and CDR2 YYREEE (reference sequence).

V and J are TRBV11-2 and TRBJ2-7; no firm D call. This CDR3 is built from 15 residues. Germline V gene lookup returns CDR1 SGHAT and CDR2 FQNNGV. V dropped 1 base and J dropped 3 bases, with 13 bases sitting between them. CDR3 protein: CASSLGANSGYEQYF. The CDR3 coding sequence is TGTGCCAGCAGCTTAGGGGCGAACAGTGGCTACGAGCAGTACTTC.

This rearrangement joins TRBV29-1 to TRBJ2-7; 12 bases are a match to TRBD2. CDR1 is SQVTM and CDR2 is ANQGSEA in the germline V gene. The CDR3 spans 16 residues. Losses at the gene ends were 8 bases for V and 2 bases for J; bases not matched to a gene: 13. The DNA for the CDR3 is TGCAGCACCCAGGCCACCGGGACTAGCGGGCCCTACGAGCAGTACTTC. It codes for CSTQATGTSGPYEQYF.

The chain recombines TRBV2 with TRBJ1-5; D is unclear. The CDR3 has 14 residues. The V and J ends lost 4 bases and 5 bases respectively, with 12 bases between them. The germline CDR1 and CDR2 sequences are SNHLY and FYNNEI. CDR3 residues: CASSGQNFDQPQHF. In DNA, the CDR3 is TGTGCCAGCAGTGGGCAGAACTTCGATCAGCCCCAGCATTTT.

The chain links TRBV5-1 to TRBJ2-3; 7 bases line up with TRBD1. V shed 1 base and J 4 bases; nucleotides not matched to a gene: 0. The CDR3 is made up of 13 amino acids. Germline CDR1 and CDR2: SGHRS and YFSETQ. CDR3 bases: TGCGCCAGCAGCTTGCAGGGGGCAGATACGCAGTATTTT. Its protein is CASSLQGADTQYF.

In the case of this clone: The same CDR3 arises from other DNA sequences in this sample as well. CDR3 protein: CASSQVRHEQYF. The CDR3, as DNA: TGTGCCAGCAGCCAAGTTAGGCACGAGCAGTACTTC. The rearrangement joins TRBV3-1 (or the pseudogene TRBV3-2) to TRBJ2-7; no firm D call. Trimming removed 1 base at V and 5 bases at J, with 6 bases between. This CDR3 is built from 12 residues. Germline CDR1 is LGHDT and CDR2 is YNNKEL (reference sequence).

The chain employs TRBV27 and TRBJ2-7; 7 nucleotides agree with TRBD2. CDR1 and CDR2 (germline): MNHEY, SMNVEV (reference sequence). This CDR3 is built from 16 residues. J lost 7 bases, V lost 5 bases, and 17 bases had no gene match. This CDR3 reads CASSQGLTTSPREQYF. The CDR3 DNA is TGTGCCAGCAGTCAGGGACTAACCACCTCTCCTCGGGAGCAGTACTTC.

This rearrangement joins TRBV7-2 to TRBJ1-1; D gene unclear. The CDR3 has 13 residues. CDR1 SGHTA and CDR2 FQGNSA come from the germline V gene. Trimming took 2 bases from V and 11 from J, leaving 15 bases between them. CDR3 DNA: TGTGCCAGCAGCTTAAACCTGGTGGCTCAGGCTTTCTTT. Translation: CASSLNLVAQAFF.

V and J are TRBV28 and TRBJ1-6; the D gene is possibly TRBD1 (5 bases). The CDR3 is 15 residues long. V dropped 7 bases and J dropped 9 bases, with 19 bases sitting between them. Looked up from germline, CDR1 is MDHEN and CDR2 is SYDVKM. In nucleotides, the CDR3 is TGTGCCAGCACCCCCGGCGAGAAGGGGAGTTCACCCCTCCACTTT. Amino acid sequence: CASTPGEKGSSPLHF.

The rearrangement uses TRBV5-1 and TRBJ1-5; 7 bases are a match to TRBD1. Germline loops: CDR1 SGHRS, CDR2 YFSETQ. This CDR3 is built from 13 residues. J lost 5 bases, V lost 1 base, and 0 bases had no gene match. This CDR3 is CASSLTGDQPQHF. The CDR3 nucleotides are TGCGCCAGCAGCTTGACAGGGGATCAGCCCCAGCATTTT. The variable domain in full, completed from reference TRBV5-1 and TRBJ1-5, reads KAGVTQTPRYLIKTRGQQVTLSCSPISGHRSVSWYQQTPGQGLQFLFEYFSETQRNKGNFPGRFSGRQFSNSRSEMNVSTLELGDSALYLCASSLTGDQPQHFGDGTRLSIL.

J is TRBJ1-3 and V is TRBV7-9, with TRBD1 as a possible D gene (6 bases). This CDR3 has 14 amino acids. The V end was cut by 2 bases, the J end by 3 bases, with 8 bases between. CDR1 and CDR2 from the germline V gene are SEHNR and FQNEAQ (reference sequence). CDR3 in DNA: TGTGCCAGCAGCTTATCAGGGGATGGAAACACCATATATTTT. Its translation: CASSLSGDGNTIYF.

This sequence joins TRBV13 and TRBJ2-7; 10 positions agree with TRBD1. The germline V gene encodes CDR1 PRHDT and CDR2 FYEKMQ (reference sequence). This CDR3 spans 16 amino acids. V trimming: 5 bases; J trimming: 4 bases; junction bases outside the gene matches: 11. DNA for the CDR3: TGTGCCAGCAGCCTATCCTTCGGGACAGGGGTTTACGAGCAGTACTTC. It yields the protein CASSLSFGTGVYEQYF.

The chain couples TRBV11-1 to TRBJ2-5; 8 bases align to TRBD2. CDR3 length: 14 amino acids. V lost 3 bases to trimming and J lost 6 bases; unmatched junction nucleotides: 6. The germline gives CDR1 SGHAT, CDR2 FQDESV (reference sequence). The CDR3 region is CASSFAGGLKTQYF. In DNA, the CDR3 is TGTGCCAGCAGCTTTGCGGGGGGCCTGAAGACCCAGTACTTC.

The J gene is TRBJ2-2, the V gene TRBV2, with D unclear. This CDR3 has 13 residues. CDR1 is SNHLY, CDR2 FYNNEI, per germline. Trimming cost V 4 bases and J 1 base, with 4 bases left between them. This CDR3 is CASSGQNTGELFF. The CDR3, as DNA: TGTGCCAGCAGTGGGCAGAACACCGGGGAGCTGTTTTTT.

CDR3 region: CASSPSGRTDTQYF. CDR3 nucleotide sequence: TGTGCCAGCAGCCCTAGCGGGAGAACAGATACGCAGTATTTT. V gene TRBV5-4 combines with J gene TRBJ2-3; TRBD2 aligns across 10 bases. V dropped 4 bases and J dropped 3; count of bases not matched to a gene: 2. Germline CDR1 is SGHNT and CDR2 is YYREEE (reference sequence). The CDR3 is made up of 14 amino acids.

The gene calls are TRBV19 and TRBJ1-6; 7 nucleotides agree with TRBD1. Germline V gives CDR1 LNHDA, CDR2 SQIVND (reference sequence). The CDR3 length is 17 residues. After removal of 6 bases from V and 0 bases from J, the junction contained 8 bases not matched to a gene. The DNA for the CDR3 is TGTGCCAGTAGAAGGGACAGCGAGAGCTCCTATAATTCACCCCTCCACTTT. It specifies CASRRDSESSYNSPLHF. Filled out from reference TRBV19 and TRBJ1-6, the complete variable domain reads DGGITQSPKYLFRKEGQNVTLSCEQNLNHDAMYWYRQDPGQGLRLIYYSQIVNDFQKGDIAEGYSVSREKKESFPLTVTSAQKNPTAFYLCASRRDSESSYNSPLHFGNGTRLTVT.

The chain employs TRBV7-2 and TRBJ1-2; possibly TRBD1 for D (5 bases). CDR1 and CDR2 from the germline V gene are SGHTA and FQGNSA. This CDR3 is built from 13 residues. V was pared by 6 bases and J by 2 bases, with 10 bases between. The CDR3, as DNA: TGTGCCAGCAGTCGGGGGGGGAACTATGGCTACACCTTC. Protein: CASSRGGNYGYTF.

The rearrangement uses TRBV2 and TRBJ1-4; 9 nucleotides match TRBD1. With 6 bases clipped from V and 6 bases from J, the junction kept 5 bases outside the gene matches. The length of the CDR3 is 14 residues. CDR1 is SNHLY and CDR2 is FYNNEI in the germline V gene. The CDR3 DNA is TGTGCCAGCAGAACCGGGACAGGGTATGAAAAACTGTTTTTT. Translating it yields CASRTGTGYEKLFF.

The CDR3 DNA sequence: TGCAGCGTCAACACCGGGACAGCCGTCTACACCTTC. Its protein is CSVNTGTAVYTF. The rearrangement joins TRBV29-1 to TRBJ1-2; 7 bases align to TRBD1. Germline V gene sequence: CDR1 SQVTM, CDR2 ANQGSEA. V lost 6 bases, J lost 10 bases, and 11 bases stayed unmatched. The CDR3 has 12 amino acids.

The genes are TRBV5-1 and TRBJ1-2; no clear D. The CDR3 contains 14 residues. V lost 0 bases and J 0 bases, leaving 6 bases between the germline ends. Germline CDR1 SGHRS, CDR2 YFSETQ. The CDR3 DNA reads TGCGCCAGCAGCTTGGAGACACCTAACTATGGCTACACCTTC. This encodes CASSLETPNYGYTF.

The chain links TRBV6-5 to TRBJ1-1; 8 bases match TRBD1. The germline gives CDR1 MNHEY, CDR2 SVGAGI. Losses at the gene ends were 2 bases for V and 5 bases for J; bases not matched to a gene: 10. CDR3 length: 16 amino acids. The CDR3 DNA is TGTGCCAGCAGTTACGTTCAAACAGGGGGGAGGACTGAAGCTTTCTTT. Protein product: CASSYVQTGGRTEAFF.

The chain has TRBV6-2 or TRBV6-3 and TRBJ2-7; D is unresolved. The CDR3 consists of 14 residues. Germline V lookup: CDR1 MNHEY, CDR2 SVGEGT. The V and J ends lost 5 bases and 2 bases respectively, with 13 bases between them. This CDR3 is CASSAIGRTYEQYF. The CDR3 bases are TGTGCCAGCAGTGCGATCGGACGGACCTACGAGCAGTACTTC.

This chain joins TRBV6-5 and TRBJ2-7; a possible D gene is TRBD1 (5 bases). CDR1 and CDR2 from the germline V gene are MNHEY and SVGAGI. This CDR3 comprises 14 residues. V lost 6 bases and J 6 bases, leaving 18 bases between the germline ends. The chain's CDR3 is CASRPYQTASEQYF. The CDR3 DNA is TGTGCCAGCAGACCATACCAGACAGCGAGCGAGCAGTACTTC.

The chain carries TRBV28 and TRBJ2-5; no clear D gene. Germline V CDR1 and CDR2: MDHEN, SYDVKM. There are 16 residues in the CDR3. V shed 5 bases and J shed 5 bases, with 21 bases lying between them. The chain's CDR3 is CASSPFLRAVGETQYF. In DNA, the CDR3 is TGTGCCAGCAGTCCCTTTCTTAGGGCAGTAGGGGAGACCCAGTACTTC. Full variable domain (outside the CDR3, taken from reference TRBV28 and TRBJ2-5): DVKVTQSSRYLVKRTGEKVFLECVQDMDHENMFWYRQDPGLGLRLIYFSYDVKMKEKGDIPEGYSVSREKKERFSLILESASTNQTSMYLCASSPFLRAVGETQYFGPGTRLLVL.

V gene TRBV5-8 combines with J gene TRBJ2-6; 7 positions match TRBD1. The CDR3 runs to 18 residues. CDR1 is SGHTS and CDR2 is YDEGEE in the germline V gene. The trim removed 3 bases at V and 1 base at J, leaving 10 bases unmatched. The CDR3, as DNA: TGTGCCAGCAGCTCCCGGACAGGAAGTATGTCTGGGGCCAACGTCCTGACTTTC. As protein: CASSSRTGSMSGANVLTF.